The 7 T cell receptor beta chains reported below all come from one sample, sequenced in a study of cytomegalovirus exposure and HLA in healthy donors. PCR primers comprised 60 Vbeta and 13 Jbeta primers. Repertoires were generated with immunoSEQ multiplex PCR, while TCRdb's copy carries only in-frame clones and drops some. The sample includes approximately 190,000 clones, about 90% of them seen just once. The sample comprised PBMCs. These receptors all come from a boy between 2 and 10 years old in good health and CMV-seronegative.

This clone was seen just once. The gene calls are TRBV7-6 and TRBJ2-3; TRBD1 might be the D (7 bases). Between the trimmed V and J ends, which lost 6 bases and 2 bases, there was a span of 12 bases. Germline V lookup: CDR1 SGHVS, CDR2 FNYEAQ. The CDR3 is made up of 14 amino acids. In nucleotides, the CDR3 is TGTGCCAGCAGGCGCGGGACAGTCACAGATACGCAGTATTTT. Amino acid sequence: CASRRGTVTDTQYF.

This sequence joins TRBV5-3 and TRBJ1-5; 7 nucleotides agree with TRBD1. TRBV5-3 is identified as an open reading frame with a role that is uncertain. The CDR3 has 17 amino acids. V dropped 4 bases and J dropped 4; count of bases not matched to a gene: 14. CDR3 protein: CARSRISGQERNQPQHF. Here the CDR3 DNA reads TGTGCCAGAAGCCGGATCAGTGGACAGGAGAGAAATCAGCCCCAGCATTTT.

This rearrangement joins TRBV7-2 to TRBJ1-1, with D tentatively TRBD1 (6 bases). V lost 0 bases to trimming and J lost 4 bases, with 12 bases between them. The length of the CDR3 is 15 residues. In germline, CDR1 is SGHTA, CDR2 FQGNSA. This chain's CDR3 is CASSLAPGGGTEAFF. Here the CDR3 DNA reads TGTGCCAGCAGCTTAGCCCCGGGAGGGGGCACTGAAGCTTTCTTT.

The rearrangement uses TRBV9 and TRBJ2-5; D is unresolved. Germline V gene lookup returns CDR1 SGDLS and CDR2 YYNGEE. The CDR3 is 15 residues long. V was pared by 4 bases and J by 0 bases, with 13 bases between. The CDR3 region is CASSPYSRYQETQYF. CDR3 bases: TGTGCCAGCAGCCCTTATTCGCGGTACCAAGAGACCCAGTACTTC.

The rearrangement links TRBV29-1 to TRBJ2-5; 7 positions agree with TRBD2. The end of the DNA fits TRBJ2-7 better, so the J call may be wrong. This CDR3 contains 12 residues. Per germline, CDR1 SQVTM and CDR2 ANQGSEA. The chain's CDR3 is CSVAERGYEQYF. CDR3 bases: TGCAGCGTCGCGGAGCGGGGCTACGAGCAGTACTTC.

The rearrangement links TRBV5-1 to TRBJ1-2, with 8 bases that match TRBD1. V lost 5 bases and J lost 4; bases outside the gene matches: 13. This CDR3 is built from 16 residues. The germline V gene encodes CDR1 SGHRS and CDR2 YFSETQ. The CDR3 DNA reads TGCGCCAGCAGACTGGGGCAGGGGGCTTCGGGCTATGGCTACACCTTC. It specifies CASRLGQGASGYGYTF. Together with reference TRBV5-1 and TRBJ1-2, the CDR3 gives the full variable domain: KAGVTQTPRYLIKTRGQQVTLSCSPISGHRSVSWYQQTPGQGLQFLFEYFSETQRNKGNFPGRFSGRQFSNSRSEMNVSTLELGDSALYLCASRLGQGASGYGYTFGSGTRLTVV.

The V gene is TRBV6-1, the J gene TRBJ1-5; tentatively, D is TRBD1 (5 bases). With 1 base removed from V and 2 bases from J, the gap between germline ends came to 6 bases. Germline CDR1 reads MNHNS; CDR2 reads SASEGT. The CDR3 length is 14 residues. The DNA of the CDR3 is TGTGCCAGCAGTGAAGGGGGGGGCAATCAGCCCCAGCATTTT. Protein: CASSEGGGNQPQHF.